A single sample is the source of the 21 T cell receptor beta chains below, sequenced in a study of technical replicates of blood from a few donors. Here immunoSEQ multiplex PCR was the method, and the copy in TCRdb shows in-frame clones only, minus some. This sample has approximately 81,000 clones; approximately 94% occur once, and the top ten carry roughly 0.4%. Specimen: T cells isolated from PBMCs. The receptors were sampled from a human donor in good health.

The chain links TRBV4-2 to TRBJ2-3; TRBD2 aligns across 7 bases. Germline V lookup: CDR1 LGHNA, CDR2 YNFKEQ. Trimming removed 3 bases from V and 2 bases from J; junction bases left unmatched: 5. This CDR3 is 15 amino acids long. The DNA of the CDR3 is TGTGCCAGCAGCCAGGCCGGACTAGTCACAGATACGCAGTATTTT. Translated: CASSQAGLVTDTQYF.

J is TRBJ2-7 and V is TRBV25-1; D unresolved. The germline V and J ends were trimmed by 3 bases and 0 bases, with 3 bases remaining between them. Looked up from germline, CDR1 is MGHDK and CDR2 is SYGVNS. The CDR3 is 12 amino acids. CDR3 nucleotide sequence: TGTGCCAGCAGTGACAGCTCCTACGAGCAGTACTTC. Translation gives CASSDSSYEQYF.

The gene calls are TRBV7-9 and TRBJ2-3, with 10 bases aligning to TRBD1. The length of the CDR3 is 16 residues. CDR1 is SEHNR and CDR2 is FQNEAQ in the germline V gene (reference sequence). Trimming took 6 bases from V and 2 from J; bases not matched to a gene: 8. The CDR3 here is CASSSRDRGFTDTQYF. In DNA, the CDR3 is TGTGCCAGCAGTTCCCGGGACAGGGGATTCACAGATACGCAGTATTTT.

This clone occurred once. CDR3 nucleotide sequence: TGTGCCAGCAGTTTATATTGGGGCGGAGGGTCTGGGGCCAACGTCCTGACTTTC. It specifies CASSLYWGGGSGANVLTF. This chain links TRBV28 with TRBJ2-6; perhaps TRBD2 as D (6 bases). This CDR3 contains 18 residues. Germline V CDR1 and CDR2: MDHEN, SYDVKM. V gave up 1 base and J gave up 1 base, with 14 bases separating them.

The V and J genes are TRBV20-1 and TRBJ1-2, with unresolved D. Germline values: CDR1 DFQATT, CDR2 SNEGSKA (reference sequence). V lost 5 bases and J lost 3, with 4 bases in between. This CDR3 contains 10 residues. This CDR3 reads CSAPDYGYTF. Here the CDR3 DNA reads TGCAGTGCTCCGGACTATGGCTACACCTTC.

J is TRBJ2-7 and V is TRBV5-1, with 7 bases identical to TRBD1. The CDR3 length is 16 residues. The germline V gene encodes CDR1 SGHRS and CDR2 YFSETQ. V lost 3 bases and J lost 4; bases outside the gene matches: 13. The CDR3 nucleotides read TGCGCCAGCAGCTGGGGGCCGGGACAGCCGGAGTACGAGCAGTACTTC. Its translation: CASSWGPGQPEYEQYF.

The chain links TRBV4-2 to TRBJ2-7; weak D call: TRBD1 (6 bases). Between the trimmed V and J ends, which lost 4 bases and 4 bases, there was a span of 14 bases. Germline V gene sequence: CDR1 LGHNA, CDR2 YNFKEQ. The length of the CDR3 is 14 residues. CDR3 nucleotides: TGTGCCAGCAGCCCCGAAGGGGGAGATTACGAGCAGTACTTC. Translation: CASSPEGGDYEQYF.

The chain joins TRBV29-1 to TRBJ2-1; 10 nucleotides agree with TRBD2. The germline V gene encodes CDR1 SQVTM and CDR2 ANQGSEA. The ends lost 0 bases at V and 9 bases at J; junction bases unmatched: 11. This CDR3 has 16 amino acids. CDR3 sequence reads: CSVEELGLAGVPEQFF. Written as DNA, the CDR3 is TGCAGCGTTGAAGAGCTAGGCCTAGCGGGAGTCCCTGAGCAGTTCTTC.

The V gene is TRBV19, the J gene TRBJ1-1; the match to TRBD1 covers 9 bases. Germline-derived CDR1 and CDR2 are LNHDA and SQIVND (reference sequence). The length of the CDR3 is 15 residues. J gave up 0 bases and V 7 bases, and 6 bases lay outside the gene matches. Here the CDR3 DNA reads TGTGCCAGTATTGGGACAGGGAGAATGAACACTGAAGCTTTCTTT. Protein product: CASIGTGRMNTEAFF.

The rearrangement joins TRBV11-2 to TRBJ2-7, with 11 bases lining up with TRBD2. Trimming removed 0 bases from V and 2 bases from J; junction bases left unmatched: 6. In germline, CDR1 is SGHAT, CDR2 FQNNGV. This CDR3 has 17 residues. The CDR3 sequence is CASSLDLGTSGTYEQYF. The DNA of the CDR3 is TGTGCCAGCAGCTTAGATCTAGGGACTAGCGGTACCTACGAGCAGTACTTC.

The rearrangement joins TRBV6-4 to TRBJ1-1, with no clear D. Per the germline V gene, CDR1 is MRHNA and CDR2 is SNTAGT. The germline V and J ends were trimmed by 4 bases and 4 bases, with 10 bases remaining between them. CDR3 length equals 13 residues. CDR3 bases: TGTGCCAGCAGTGTAGAATCGGGCACTGAAGCTTTCTTT. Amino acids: CASSVESGTEAFF.

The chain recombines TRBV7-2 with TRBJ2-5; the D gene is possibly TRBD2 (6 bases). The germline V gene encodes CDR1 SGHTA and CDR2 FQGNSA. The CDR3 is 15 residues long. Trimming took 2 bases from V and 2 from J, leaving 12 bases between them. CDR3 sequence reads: CASSLRRGGQETQYF. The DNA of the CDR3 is TGTGCCAGCAGCTTAAGGAGGGGCGGACAAGAGACCCAGTACTTC.

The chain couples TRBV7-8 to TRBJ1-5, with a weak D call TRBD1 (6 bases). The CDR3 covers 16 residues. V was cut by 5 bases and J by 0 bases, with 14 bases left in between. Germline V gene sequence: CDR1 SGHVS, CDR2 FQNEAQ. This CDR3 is CASSLNRAYSNQPQHF. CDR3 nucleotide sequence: TGTGCCAGCAGCCTAAACAGGGCTTATAGCAATCAGCCCCAGCATTTT. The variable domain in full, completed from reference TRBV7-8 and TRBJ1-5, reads GAGVSQSPRYKVAKRGQDVALRCDPISGHVSLFWYQQALGQGPEFLTYFQNEAQLDKSGLPSDRFFAERPEGSVSTLKIQRTQQEDSAVYLCASSLNRAYSNQPQHFGDGTRLSIL.

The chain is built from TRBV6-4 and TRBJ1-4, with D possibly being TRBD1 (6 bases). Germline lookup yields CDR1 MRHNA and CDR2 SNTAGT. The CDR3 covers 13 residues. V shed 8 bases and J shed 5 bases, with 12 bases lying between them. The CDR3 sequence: CASPGRGNEKLFF. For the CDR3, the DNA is TGTGCCAGCCCCGGGAGGGGGAATGAAAAACTGTTTTTT.

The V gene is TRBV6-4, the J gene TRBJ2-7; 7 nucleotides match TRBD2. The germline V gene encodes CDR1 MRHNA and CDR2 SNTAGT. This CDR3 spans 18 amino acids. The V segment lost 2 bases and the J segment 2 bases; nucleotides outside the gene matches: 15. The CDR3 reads CASSDPTQSSGLAYEQYF. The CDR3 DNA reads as TGTGCCAGCAGTGACCCTACTCAAAGTAGCGGGCTTGCCTACGAGCAGTACTTC.

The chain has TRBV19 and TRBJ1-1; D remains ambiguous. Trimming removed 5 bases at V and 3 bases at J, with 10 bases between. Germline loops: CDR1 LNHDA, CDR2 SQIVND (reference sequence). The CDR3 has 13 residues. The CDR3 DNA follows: TGTGCCAGTAGTGATTGGTCGGACACTGAAGCTTTCTTT. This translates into CASSDWSDTEAFF.

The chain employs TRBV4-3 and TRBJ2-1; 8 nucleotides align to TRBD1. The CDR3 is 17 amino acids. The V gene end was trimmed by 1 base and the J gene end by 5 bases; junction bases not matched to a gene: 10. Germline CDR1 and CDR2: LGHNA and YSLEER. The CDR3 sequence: CASSQAASGGQNNEQFF. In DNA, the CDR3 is TGCGCCAGCAGCCAAGCGGCCTCAGGGGGCCAGAACAATGAGCAGTTCTTC.

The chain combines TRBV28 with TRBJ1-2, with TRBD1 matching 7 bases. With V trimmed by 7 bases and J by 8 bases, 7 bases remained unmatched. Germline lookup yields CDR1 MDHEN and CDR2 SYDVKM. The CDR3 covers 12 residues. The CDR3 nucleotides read TGTGCCAGCACGCAGGGGGGTGAAGGCTACACCTTC. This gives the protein CASTQGGEGYTF.

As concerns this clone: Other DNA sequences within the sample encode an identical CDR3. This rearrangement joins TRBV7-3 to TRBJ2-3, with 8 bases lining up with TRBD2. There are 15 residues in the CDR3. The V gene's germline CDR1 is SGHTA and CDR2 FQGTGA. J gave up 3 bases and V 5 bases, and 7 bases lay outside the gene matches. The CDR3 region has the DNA TGTGCCAGCAGCCCGCGGGGCGGGGGGACAGATACGCAGTATTTT. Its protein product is CASSPRGGGTDTQYF.

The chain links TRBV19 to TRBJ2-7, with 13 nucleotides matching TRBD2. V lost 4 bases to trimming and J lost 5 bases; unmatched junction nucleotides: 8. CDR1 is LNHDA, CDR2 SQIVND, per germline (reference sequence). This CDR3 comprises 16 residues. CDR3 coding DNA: TGTGCCAGTAGTAGGACTAGCGGGAGTAGCAGCGACGAGCAGTACTTC. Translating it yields CASSRTSGSSSDEQYF.

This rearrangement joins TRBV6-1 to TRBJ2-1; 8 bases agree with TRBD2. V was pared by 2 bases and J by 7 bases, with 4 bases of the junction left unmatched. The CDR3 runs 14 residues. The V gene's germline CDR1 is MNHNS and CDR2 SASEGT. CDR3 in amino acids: CASSESGRGNEQFF. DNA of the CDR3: TGTGCCAGCAGTGAAAGCGGGAGAGGGAATGAGCAGTTCTTC.